This TCR beta chain was observed in a study of T cell repertoires in cytomegalovirus infection. Study-wide background: A matching HLA type, together with CMV infection, was signaled by public TCR beta signatures. Broader study findings: CMV carriers having the relevant HLA were flagged by cumulative public TCR beta family frequency.

For this clonotype: No antigen is known for it.

TCRdb redid the calling of the reads with MiXCR, one entry per CDR3 protein. Of hundreds of thousands of distinct CDR3 sequences in the sample, roughly 6.5% were seen once. The V and J ends lost 1 base and 6 bases respectively, with 14 bases between them. Per germline, CDR1 SGHRS and CDR2 YFSETQ. The CDR3 runs to 14 residues. This chain uses TRBV5-1 with TRBJ2-7; D unresolved. The TCR was taken from a human donor in good health (CMV status not recorded). Some clones in this sample may be carry-over from other donors' samples. The sequencing sample was made of PBMCs. The CDR3, as DNA: TGCGCCAGCAGCTTGTTCCATCCCCAAGGCGAGCAGTACTTC. As protein: CASSLFHPQGEQYF.